Following are 30 T cell receptor beta chains from one sample sequenced in a study of blood T cell repertoires in COVID-19. The protocol was immunoSEQ multiplex PCR, while the TCRdb copy is restricted to in-frame clones and leaves out a portion. Counted here are 130,000 to 150,000 clones, roughly 85% occurring once; the ten biggest clones make up roughly 3.4%. Sequencing was performed on peripheral blood. Receptors originate from a man between 60 and 75 years old with acute or convalescent COVID-19.

The chain couples TRBV6-5 to TRBJ2-1; D gene uncertain. The CDR3 runs 15 residues. Germline-derived CDR1 and CDR2 are MNHEY and SVGAGI. V lost 7 bases to trimming and J lost 2 bases, with 15 bases between them. CDR3 loop: CASIPRGGAYNEQFF. CDR3 coding DNA: TGTGCCAGCATCCCCCGAGGCGGAGCCTACAATGAGCAGTTCTTC.

The gene calls are TRBV18 and TRBJ1-5; 8 bases are a match to TRBD1. The CDR3 loop spans 15 amino acids. From germline, CDR1 is KGHSH and CDR2 LQKENI. With 5 bases clipped from V and 4 bases from J, the junction kept 7 bases outside the gene matches. In DNA form, the CDR3 reads TGTGCCAGCTCAACATCGCACAGGGGGAATCAGCCCCAGCATTTT. Amino acid sequence: CASSTSHRGNQPQHF.

The chain employs TRBV6-4 and TRBJ1-5; 7 bases agree with TRBD1. This CDR3 is built from 16 residues. The V gene's germline CDR1 is MRHNA and CDR2 SNTAGT. V trimming: 6 bases; J trimming: 0 bases; junction bases outside the gene matches: 8. The DNA of the CDR3 is TGTGCCAGCAGAGCAGGGGACAGACTTAGCAATCAGCCCCAGCATTTT. Translating it yields CASRAGDRLSNQPQHF.

The rearrangement joins TRBV10-1 to TRBJ1-2, with D hard to call. Germline V gives CDR1 WNHNN, CDR2 SYGVQD (reference sequence). Trimming shortened V by 9 bases and J by 3 bases, and 8 bases separated the two germline ends. CDR3 length equals 11 residues. The CDR3 nucleotides are TGCGCCAGACGTCGGGACTATGGCTACACCTTC. Its protein is CARRRDYGYTF.

The J gene is TRBJ2-1, the V gene TRBV27; 9 bases match TRBD1. Germline loops: CDR1 MNHEY, CDR2 SMNVEV (reference sequence). The CDR3 spans 16 residues. The trim removed 5 bases at V and 3 bases at J, leaving 8 bases unmatched. DNA of the CDR3: TGTGCCAGCAGTCTCTTACAGGGGGCCAGCTACAATGAGCAGTTCTTC. This sequence encodes CASSLLQGASYNEQFF.

This clone was counted once. This sequence joins TRBV6-2 or TRBV6-3 and TRBJ1-1; 7 nucleotides align to TRBD1. CDR3 size: 15 residues. The germline V gene has CDR1 MNHEY and CDR2 SVGEGT. V lost 6 bases and J lost 4; bases outside the gene matches: 11. CDR3 coding DNA: TGTGCCAGCAGCTTAAGACAGGGATGGATCACTGAAGCTTTCTTT. It yields the protein CASSLRQGWITEAFF.

This clone was found once. The chain uses TRBV7-9 and TRBJ2-2; D gene ambiguous. The germline V and J ends were trimmed by 2 bases and 3 bases, with 4 bases remaining between them. The CDR3 is 13 residues long. Per the germline V gene, CDR1 is SEHNR and CDR2 is FQNEAQ (reference sequence). This CDR3 reads CASSLRDTGELFF. CDR3 DNA sequence: TGTGCCAGCAGCTTACGGGACACCGGGGAGCTGTTTTTT.

The rearrangement joins TRBV2 to TRBJ2-2, with 10 bases identical to TRBD1. The germline V gene encodes CDR1 SNHLY and CDR2 FYNNEI. The trim removed 7 bases at V and 4 bases at J, leaving 6 bases unmatched. CDR3 length: 15 amino acids. The CDR3 bases are TGTGCCAGCAATCAGGGACAGGGGCGCACCGGGGAGCTGTTTTTT. Its protein is CASNQGQGRTGELFF.

J is TRBJ2-2 and V is TRBV5-1; tentatively, D is TRBD1 (6 bases). CDR1 and CDR2 (germline): SGHRS, YFSETQ. The V end lost 1 base, the J end lost 5 bases, and 18 bases lay between the germline ends. This CDR3 spans 17 amino acids. The CDR3 bases are TGCGCCAGCAGCTTGACTTTCCGGGACACCTTTACCGGGGAGCTGTTTTTT. Protein sequence: CASSLTFRDTFTGELFF.

This clone was counted only a few times. The chain couples TRBV30 to TRBJ1-2, with D maybe TRBD1 (5 bases). With 5 bases removed from V and 0 bases from J, the gap between germline ends came to 10 bases. Per germline, CDR1 GTSNPN and CDR2 SVGIG (reference sequence). CDR3 length: 13 residues. This CDR3 reads CAWATEANYGYTF. In DNA form, the CDR3 reads TGTGCCTGGGCGACAGAAGCTAACTATGGCTACACCTTC.

This clone was picked up a small number of times. This chain connects TRBV3-1 (or the pseudogene TRBV3-2) to TRBJ2-2; D remains ambiguous. Trimming stripped 1 base from V and 7 bases from J, with 7 bases between. CDR3 size: 13 residues. The germline V gene encodes CDR1 LGHDT and CDR2 YNNKEL (reference sequence). CDR3 region: CASSQGVVGELFF. The CDR3, as DNA: TGTGCCAGCAGCCAAGGAGTCGTCGGGGAGCTGTTTTTT.

The chain carries TRBV7-5 and TRBJ1-2; the table assigns TRBD1, which was not confirmed against the DNA. TRBV7-5 has pseudogene status. This CDR3 has 15 residues. CDR3 sequence (DNA): TGTGTCAGAAGACAAACAGGGAAGGCGGGCTATGGCTACACCTTC. This codes for CVRRQTGKAGYGYTF.

J is TRBJ1-2 and V is TRBV19; 8 nucleotides match TRBD1. Trimming removed 0 bases from V and 4 bases from J; junction bases left unmatched: 10. The CDR3 runs 17 residues. CDR1 is LNHDA and CDR2 is SQIVND in the germline V gene (reference sequence). CDR3 amino acids: CASSIDLWTGRRYGYTF. The CDR3 region has the DNA TGTGCCAGTAGTATAGATCTTTGGACAGGGAGACGCTATGGCTACACCTTC.

The rearrangement links TRBV6-5 to TRBJ1-2; D not resolved. The CDR3 is 12 residues long. CDR1 and CDR2 (germline): MNHEY, SVGAGI. V dropped 6 bases and J dropped 6 bases, with 11 bases sitting between them. In DNA form, the CDR3 reads TGTGCCAGCAGCGCAGCGCGAGATGGCTACACCTTC. This gives the protein CASSAARDGYTF.

The chain combines TRBV5-1 with TRBJ2-3; 11 bases agree with TRBD1. CDR1 SGHRS and CDR2 YFSETQ come from the germline V gene. V gave up 4 bases and J gave up 4 bases; unmatched junction bases: 5. The CDR3 length is 15 residues. CDR3 region: CASSQGTGGPDTQYF. Here the CDR3 DNA reads TGCGCCAGCAGCCAGGGGACAGGGGGTCCAGATACGCAGTATTTT.

V is TRBV29-1 and J is TRBJ1-2, with D possibly TRBD1 on 6 matching bases. This CDR3 is built from 14 residues. Trimming removed 2 bases from V and 4 bases from J, with 14 bases in between. In germline, CDR1 is SQVTM, CDR2 ANQGSEA. The CDR3 DNA sequence: TGCAGCGTTGAACCGGCAGGGGAGGGCTATGGCTACACCTTC. This sequence encodes CSVEPAGEGYGYTF.

The gene calls are TRBV28 and TRBJ1-5, with D perhaps TRBD1 (6 bases). The CDR3 has 15 amino acids. Looked up from germline, CDR1 is MDHEN and CDR2 is SYDVKM. The germline V and J ends were trimmed by 6 bases and 6 bases, with 18 bases remaining between them. The CDR3: CASSTGWGGLQPQHF. For the CDR3, the DNA is TGTGCCAGCAGCACCGGGTGGGGGGGCCTTCAGCCCCAGCATTTT.

This clone was counted once. This chain connects TRBV28 to TRBJ2-7; D unclear. The CDR3 runs 14 residues. Germline-derived CDR1 and CDR2 are MDHEN and SYDVKM. Trimming removed 4 bases at V and 2 bases at J, with 12 bases between. CDR3 amino acids: CASSSILPTYEQYF. In DNA form, the CDR3 reads TGTGCCAGCAGTTCGATCCTGCCTACCTACGAGCAGTACTTC.

CDR3 bases: TGTGCCAGCAGTTTATCCTCTCCGGCAGCGGGGCCCTCTAATGAAAAACTGTTTTTT. It specifies CASSLSSPAAGPSNEKLFF. This chain uses TRBV27 with TRBJ1-4, with a tentative D call TRBD1 (5 bases). The CDR3 runs to 19 residues. Between the trimmed V and J ends, which lost 0 bases and 3 bases, there was a span of 20 bases. Germline V gene lookup returns CDR1 MNHEY and CDR2 SMNVEV (reference sequence).

This clone occurred a few times. The chain has TRBV18 and TRBJ1-2, with D possibly TRBD1 on 6 matching bases. Germline CDR1 is KGHSH and CDR2 is LQKENI. Trimming stripped 6 bases from V and 5 bases from J, with 16 bases between. CDR3 length: 14 amino acids. The CDR3 coding sequence is TGTGCCAGCTCGGGGACAAGGGATTGGTATGGCTACACCTTC. This translates into CASSGTRDWYGYTF.

This clone is a singleton in its sample. V gene TRBV18 combines with J gene TRBJ1-4, with 7 bases fitting TRBD1. This CDR3 is built from 15 residues. V was pared by 0 bases and J by 4 bases, with 2 bases of the junction left unmatched. Looked up from germline, CDR1 is KGHSH and CDR2 is LQKENI. In DNA, the CDR3 is TGTGCCAGCTCACCACCGGGACAGTTTAATGAAAAACTGTTTTTT. Protein: CASSPPGQFNEKLFF.

The chain joins TRBV19 to TRBJ1-3, with D maybe TRBD1 (6 bases). Germline V lookup: CDR1 LNHDA, CDR2 SQIVND (reference sequence). The V and J ends lost 5 bases and 0 bases respectively, with 17 bases between them. This CDR3 has 17 amino acids. The CDR3 loop is CASSFLPRDISGNTIYF. CDR3 coding DNA: TGTGCCAGTAGTTTCCTCCCCCGGGACATCTCTGGAAACACCATATATTTT.

The chain has TRBV5-1 and TRBJ2-1, with 15 bases identical to TRBD2. CDR1 is SGHRS and CDR2 is YFSETQ in the germline V gene. This CDR3 spans 15 amino acids. Trimming at V came to 3 bases and at J to 7 bases, leaving 2 bases not matched to a gene. The CDR3 loop reads CASSWTSGRGNEQFF. CDR3 nucleotide sequence: TGCGCCAGCAGCTGGACTAGCGGGAGGGGGAATGAGCAGTTCTTC.

This clone has a handful of counts. This chain joins TRBV6-2 or TRBV6-3 and TRBJ2-7; TRBD2 matches 7 bases. The CDR3 is 18 residues long. V gave up 0 bases and J gave up 3 bases; unmatched junction bases: 14. Germline CDR1 is MNHEY and CDR2 is SVGEGT. The CDR3 region is CASSYSRLAASPLYEQYF. The CDR3 DNA is TGTGCCAGCAGTTACTCTCGGCTAGCGGCCTCCCCTCTCTACGAGCAGTACTTC.

This clone appeared a few times. This sequence joins TRBV19 and TRBJ1-5, with a tentative D call TRBD1 (5 bases). Germline V lookup: CDR1 LNHDA, CDR2 SQIVND (reference sequence). The CDR3 runs to 14 residues. V shed 5 bases and J shed 6 bases, with 14 bases lying between them. The DNA for the CDR3 is TGTGCCAGTAGTGCTGCAGGGAAGGGTCAGCCCCAGCATTTT. Translating it yields CASSAAGKGQPQHF.

The chain is built from TRBV15 and TRBJ1-2; 7 bases agree with TRBD1. Losses at the gene ends were 0 bases for V and 8 bases for J; bases not matched to a gene: 9. The germline V gene encodes CDR1 LNHNV and CDR2 YYDKDF (reference sequence). The CDR3 contains 15 residues. In nucleotides, the CDR3 is TGTGCCACCAGCAGAGATGTCAGACAGGGAGGCGGCTACACCTTC. It specifies CATSRDVRQGGGYTF. The full variable domain, with the rest looked up from reference TRBV15 and TRBJ1-2, is DAMVIQNPRYQVTQFGKPVTLSCSQTLNHNVMYWYQQKSSQAPKLLFHYYDKDFNNEADTPDNFQSRRPNTSFCFLDIRSPGLGDTAMYLCATSRDVRQGGGYTFGSGTRLTVV.

This clone was counted between two and nine times. The V call is TRBV7-8, the J call TRBJ1-6, with 8 bases lining up with TRBD1. The CDR3 runs 14 residues. The ends lost 4 bases at V and 8 bases at J; junction bases unmatched: 4. Germline CDR1 SGHVS, CDR2 FQNEAQ. The CDR3 loop is CASSSGQGYSPLHF. In DNA form, the CDR3 reads TGTGCCAGCAGCTCCGGACAGGGTTATTCACCCCTCCACTTT.

The V and J genes are TRBV7-2 and TRBJ1-1; unclear D gene. Germline CDR1 is SGHTA and CDR2 is FQGNSA. The CDR3 has 11 residues. V was cut by 2 bases and J by 6 bases, with 4 bases left in between. The CDR3 is CASSLLSEAFF. The CDR3 nucleotides are TGTGCCAGCAGCTTATTATCTGAAGCTTTCTTT.

The rearrangement links TRBV12-3 or TRBV12-4 to TRBJ1-5, with D tentatively TRBD1 (6 bases). V lost 4 bases to trimming and J lost 4 bases, with 8 bases between them. The CDR3 is 13 amino acids. The CDR3 DNA is TGTGCCAGCAGTTGGACAGAGAATCAGCCCCAGCATTTT. Amino acids: CASSWTENQPQHF.

This clone is categorized as medium-sized. The J gene is TRBJ2-2, the V gene TRBV19, with D possibly TRBD2 on 6 matching bases. CDR1 and CDR2 (germline): LNHDA, SQIVND (reference sequence). The V and J ends lost 10 bases and 6 bases respectively, with 15 bases between them. This CDR3 has 13 residues. The CDR3 is CATLYGGPGELFF. The CDR3 DNA follows: TGTGCCACCCTATACGGGGGTCCCGGGGAGCTGTTTTTT.